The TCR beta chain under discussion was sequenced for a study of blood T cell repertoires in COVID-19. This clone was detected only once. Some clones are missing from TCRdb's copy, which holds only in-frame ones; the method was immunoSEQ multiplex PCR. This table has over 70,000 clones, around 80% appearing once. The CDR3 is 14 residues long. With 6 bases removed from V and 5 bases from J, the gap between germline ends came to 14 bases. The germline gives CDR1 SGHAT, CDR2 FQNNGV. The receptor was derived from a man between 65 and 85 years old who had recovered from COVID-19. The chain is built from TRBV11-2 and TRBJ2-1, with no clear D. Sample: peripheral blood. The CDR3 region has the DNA TGTGCCAGCAGACGAGACTTATCAAACAATGAGCAGTTCTTC. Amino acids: CASRRDLSNNEQFF.